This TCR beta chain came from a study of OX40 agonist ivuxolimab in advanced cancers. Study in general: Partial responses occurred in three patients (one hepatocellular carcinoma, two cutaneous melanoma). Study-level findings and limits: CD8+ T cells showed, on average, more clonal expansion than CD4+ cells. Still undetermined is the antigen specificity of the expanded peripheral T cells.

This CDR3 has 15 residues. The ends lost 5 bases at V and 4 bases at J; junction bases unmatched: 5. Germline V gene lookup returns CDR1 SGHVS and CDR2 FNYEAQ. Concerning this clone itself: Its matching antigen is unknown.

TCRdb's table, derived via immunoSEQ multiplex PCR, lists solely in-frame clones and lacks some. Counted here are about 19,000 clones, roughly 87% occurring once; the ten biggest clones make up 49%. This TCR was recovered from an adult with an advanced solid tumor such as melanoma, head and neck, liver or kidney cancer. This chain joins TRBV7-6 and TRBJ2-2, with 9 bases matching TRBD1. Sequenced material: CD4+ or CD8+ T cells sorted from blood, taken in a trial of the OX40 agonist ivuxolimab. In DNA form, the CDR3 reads TGTGCCAGCAGCCTACAGGGGGCCTTCACCGGGGAGCTGTTTTTT. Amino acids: CASSLQGAFTGELFF.